One sample yielded the 27 T cell receptor beta chains listed below, sequenced in a study of cytomegalovirus exposure and HLA in healthy donors. The PCR contained 60 Vbeta and 13 Jbeta primers. The protocol was immunoSEQ multiplex PCR, while the TCRdb copy is restricted to in-frame clones and leaves out a portion. The sample includes 200,000 or so clones, roughly 80% of them seen just once. The sequenced sample consisted of PBMCs. These receptors all come from a woman aged 30 to 39 in good health and CMV-seropositive.

The rearrangement links TRBV7-8 to TRBJ2-1; D is unclear. The CDR3 is 16 residues long. V lost 4 bases and J lost 0, with 13 bases in between. CDR1 is SGHVS and CDR2 is FQNEAQ in the germline V gene. The CDR3 DNA follows: TGTGCCAGCAGCTACCGTGGTTTCAGCTCCTACAATGAGCAGTTCTTC. Translated: CASSYRGFSSYNEQFF.

V usage is TRBV28 and J usage is TRBJ2-5, with 7 bases lining up with TRBD1. V lost 5 bases, J lost 1 base, and 7 bases stayed unmatched. This CDR3 region has 15 residues. Germline lookup yields CDR1 MDHEN and CDR2 SYDVKM. CDR3 nucleotides: TGTGCCAGCAGTCAAATTGGGACAGCCCAAGAGACCCAGTACTTC. Its translation is CASSQIGTAQETQYF.

The gene calls are TRBV9 and TRBJ2-5; no clear D gene. V lost 2 bases, J lost 4 bases, and 15 bases lay in between. This CDR3 contains 15 residues. Germline V lookup: CDR1 SGDLS, CDR2 YYNGEE. The CDR3 DNA is TGTGCCAGCAGCGTCGACGGCCTAGTAGGAGAGACCCAGTACTTC. It specifies CASSVDGLVGETQYF.

V is TRBV6-1 and J is TRBJ2-3; D not certain. The V end lost 2 bases, the J end lost 1 base, and 13 bases lay between the germline ends. Germline V gives CDR1 MNHNS, CDR2 SASEGT. There are 16 residues in the CDR3. The DNA for the CDR3 is TGTGCCAGCAGTGAACGTGTGTTAGATCGCACAGATACGCAGTATTTT. As protein: CASSERVLDRTDTQYF.

The V gene is TRBV10-2, the J gene TRBJ1-5, with a possible D match to TRBD1 (6 bases). Trimming took 10 bases from V and 0 from J, leaving 13 bases between them. This CDR3 region has 14 residues. The germline V gene has CDR1 WSHSY and CDR2 SAAADI. CDR3 protein: CATRQAYSNQPQHF. The CDR3 DNA reads TGCGCCACGCGACAGGCATATAGCAATCAGCCCCAGCATTTT.

CDR3 residues: CASSLPGGPINEQYF. CDR3 nucleotide sequence: TGCGCCAGCAGCCTGCCGGGGGGCCCTATAAACGAGCAGTACTTC. The V call is TRBV5-1, the J call TRBJ2-7; possible D gene TRBD2, 7 bases. V was clipped by 4 bases and J by 5 bases, with 19 bases between them. CDR1 and CDR2 from the germline V gene are SGHRS and YFSETQ. The CDR3 runs to 15 residues.

CDR3 protein: CASSEDGQGYGYTF. As DNA, the CDR3 is TGCGCCAGCAGCGAGGATGGACAGGGGTATGGCTACACCTTC. This rearrangement joins TRBV5-1 to TRBJ1-2; 9 bases are a match to TRBD1. CDR1 and CDR2 from the germline V gene are SGHRS and YFSETQ. The CDR3 extends over 14 amino acids. Germline trimming cut 4 bases from V and 5 bases from J; bases unmatched to any gene: 6.

The chain has TRBV20-1 and TRBJ1-2; no definite D call. Germline assignment: CDR1 DFQATT and CDR2 SNEGSKA (reference sequence). Between the trimmed V and J ends, which lost 5 bases and 6 bases, there was a span of 7 bases. The CDR3 runs 10 residues. CDR3 nucleotide sequence: TGCAGTGCTCAAACTGATGGCTACACCTTC. This gives the protein CSAQTDGYTF.

The CDR3 nucleotides are TGTGCCAGCAGCCTTAGCCAAAACACCATATATTTT. Translating gives CASSLSQNTIYF. The J gene is TRBJ1-3, the V gene TRBV14; D gene uncertain. Per germline, CDR1 SGHDN and CDR2 FVKESK. Trimming removed 4 bases at V and 6 bases at J, with 7 bases between. This CDR3 spans 12 amino acids.

This sequence joins TRBV13 and TRBJ2-3; D may be TRBD2 (5 bases). The ends were cut back, 4 bases at V and 0 bases at J, with 11 bases in the middle. Germline V gene data show CDR1 as PRHDT and CDR2 as FYEKMQ (reference sequence). This CDR3 has 15 residues. The CDR3 region has the DNA TGTGCCAGCAGCTATGGCGGGTCTAGCACAGATACGCAGTATTTT. Its translation is CASSYGGSSTDTQYF. The whole variable domain, filled in from reference TRBV13 and TRBJ2-3, reads AAGVIQSPRHLIKEKRETATLKCYPIPRHDTVYWYQQGPGQDPQFLISFYEKMQSDKGSIPDRFSAQQFSDYHSELNMSSLELGDSALYFCASSYGGSSTDTQYFGPGTRLTVL.

The V and J genes are TRBV5-6 and TRBJ1-1; D is perhaps TRBD1 (6 bases). CDR1 SGHDT and CDR2 YYEEEE come from the germline V gene. V was pared by 4 bases and J by 1 base, with 14 bases between. This CDR3 has 15 amino acids. In nucleotides, the CDR3 is TGTGCCAGCAGCCATCTACAGGGAACGAACACTGAAGCTTTCTTT. Translation: CASSHLQGTNTEAFF.

This clone was detected many times. This chain links TRBV6-1 with TRBJ1-1; D gene unclear. CDR3 size: 10 residues. V was pared by 7 bases and J by 4 bases, with 4 bases between. In germline, CDR1 is MNHNS, CDR2 SASEGT. The CDR3 DNA reads TGTGCCAGCACCTTCACTGAAGCTTTCTTT. As protein: CASTFTEAFF.

This clone was observed a few times. The chain carries TRBV9 and TRBJ2-5, with TRBD2 matching 9 bases. Germline CDR1 and CDR2: SGDLS and YYNGEE. CDR3 size: 16 residues. V was pared by 2 bases and J by 7 bases, with 12 bases of the junction left unmatched. The CDR3 here is CASSVGASGEFGTQYF. CDR3 in DNA: TGTGCCAGCAGCGTGGGGGCTAGCGGGGAATTCGGGACCCAGTACTTC. The whole variable domain, filled in from reference TRBV9 and TRBJ2-5, reads DSGVTQTPKHLITATGQRVTLRCSPRSGDLSVYWYQQSLDQGLQFLIQYYNGEERAKGNILERFSAQQFPDLHSELNLSSLELGDSALYFCASSVGASGEFGTQYFGPGTRLLVL.

This rearrangement joins TRBV4-2 to TRBJ1-3, with 7 bases matching TRBD1. The germline CDR1 and CDR2 sequences are LGHNA and YNFKEQ. J gave up 7 bases and V 2 bases, and 8 bases lay outside the gene matches. The CDR3 is 15 residues long. The DNA for the CDR3 is TGTGCCAGCAGCCAACGAGACAGGGAGCGGAACACCATATATTTT. This sequence encodes CASSQRDRERNTIYF.

The chain uses TRBV10-3 and TRBJ1-3, with TRBD1 matching over 8 bases. The CDR3 runs 15 residues. V lost 0 bases and J lost 5; bases outside the gene matches: 3. Looked up from germline, CDR1 is ENHRY and CDR2 is SYGVKD. The CDR3 here is CAISESAGGRNTIYF. The CDR3 region has the DNA TGTGCCATCAGTGAGTCAGCAGGGGGCAGAAACACCATATATTTT.

This clone was counted a few times. The chain employs TRBV6-5 and TRBJ2-7; D might be TRBD1 (5 bases). Trimming left V 5 bases short and J 4 bases short, with 9 bases between. The CDR3 totals 12 residues. From germline, CDR1 is MNHEY and CDR2 SVGAGI. CDR3 sequence reads: CASSLTGYEQYF. The CDR3 DNA follows: TGTGCCAGCAGTCTCACAGGTTACGAGCAGTACTTC.

The chain uses TRBV5-1 and TRBJ1-2; TRBD1 is a possible D gene (5 bases). The germline gives CDR1 SGHRS, CDR2 YFSETQ. Trimming removed 4 bases at V and 6 bases at J, with 16 bases between. The CDR3 has 14 amino acids. CDR3 coding DNA: TGCGCCAGCAGCCCAGGGTACGAAACGCATGGCTACACCTTC. This encodes CASSPGYETHGYTF.

The genes are TRBV13 and TRBJ1-2, with D possibly matching TRBD1 (6 bases). This CDR3 is built from 14 residues. Deletions cut 11 bases from V and 1 base from J, with 17 bases between. Germline V gives CDR1 PRHDT, CDR2 FYEKMQ (reference sequence). Here the CDR3 DNA reads TGTGCCTCCCAAAGGGGGGGAAATAACTATGGCTACACCTTC. This codes for CASQRGGNNYGYTF.

In DNA form, the CDR3 reads TGTGCCAGCAGCTTGGAACCGGACAGAAAAAACGAGCAGTACTTC. Amino acids: CASSLEPDRKNEQYF. V and J are TRBV5-4 and TRBJ2-7; maybe TRBD1 (6 bases). Trimming shortened V by 0 bases and J by 5 bases, and 15 bases separated the two germline ends. The CDR3 sequence is 15 residues long. Germline CDR1 is SGHNT and CDR2 is YYREEE (reference sequence). Full variable domain (remainder filled in from reference TRBV5-4 and TRBJ2-7): ETGVTQSPTHLIKTRGQQVTLRCSSQSGHNTVSWYQQALGQGPQFIFQYYREEENGRGNFPPRFSGLQFPNYSSELNVNALELDDSALYLCASSLEPDRKNEQYFGPGTRLTVT.

There are a few counts of this clone. Mismatch with germline at one junction end may stem from a read error. V usage is TRBV5-1 and J usage is TRBJ2-7, with 8 positions matching TRBD1. This CDR3 is built from 14 residues. The germline V gene has CDR1 SGHRS and CDR2 YFSETQ. The DNA for the CDR3 is TGCGCCAGCAGCGCGGACAGGGTGTTCCCTTTGGAGTCCTTC. Protein sequence: CASSADRVFPLESF.

This chain connects TRBV4-2 to TRBJ2-1; D gene ambiguous. The CDR3 extends over 14 amino acids. From germline, CDR1 is LGHNA and CDR2 YNFKEQ. Between the trimmed V and J ends, which lost 1 base and 10 bases, there was a span of 14 bases. The CDR3 DNA follows: TGTGCCAGCAGCCAAGTCGCTAGTTCTTGGGAGCAGTTCTTC. Protein sequence: CASSQVASSWEQFF.

The chain combines TRBV7-2 with TRBJ2-1; TRBD2 agrees at 11 bases. CDR3 length: 16 residues. Unmatched junction bases numbered 9, after V lost 3 bases and J lost 8 bases. Germline loops: CDR1 SGHTA, CDR2 FQGNSA. The CDR3 region is CASSLNSGGAKDEQFF. DNA of the CDR3: TGTGCCAGCAGCTTGAATAGCGGGGGGGCAAAAGATGAGCAGTTCTTC.

This chain links TRBV5-5 with TRBJ2-3, with 7 bases identical to TRBD1. The CDR3 has 17 residues. Germline loops: CDR1 SGHKS, CDR2 YYEKEE (reference sequence). Trimming cost V 1 base and J 4 bases; bases outside gene matches: 12. CDR3 in amino acids: CASSLYWATGVADTQYF. CDR3 coding DNA: TGTGCCAGCAGCTTGTACTGGGCAACAGGGGTGGCAGATACGCAGTATTTT.

The chain has TRBV2 and TRBJ2-5; 11 bases line up with TRBD2. Germline V CDR1 and CDR2: SNHLY, FYNNEI. This CDR3 is 14 amino acids long. Trimming at V came to 7 bases and at J to 2 bases, leaving 3 bases not matched to a gene. The chain's CDR3 is CASKGLAAQETQYF. CDR3 coding DNA: TGTGCCAGCAAGGGACTAGCGGCTCAAGAGACCCAGTACTTC.

The V and J genes are TRBV10-3 and TRBJ2-7; 9 bases are a match to TRBD2. Germline loops: CDR1 ENHRY, CDR2 SYGVKD. Germline trimming cut 3 bases from V and 2 bases from J; bases unmatched to any gene: 8. The CDR3 consists of 16 residues. Written as DNA, the CDR3 is TGTGCCATCAGTGACCCTAGGACTAGCGCCGCCTACGAGCAGTACTTC. Amino acid sequence: CAISDPRTSAAYEQYF.

The count of this clone is one. The gene calls are TRBV7-9 and TRBJ2-7, with 10 bases lining up with TRBD2. The CDR3 totals 14 residues. The germline gives CDR1 SEHNR, CDR2 FQNEAQ (reference sequence). Unmatched junction bases numbered 0, after V lost 4 bases and J lost 0 bases. CDR3 DNA sequence: TGTGCCAGCAGCTCTAGCGGGAGCTCCTACGAGCAGTACTTC. It encodes CASSSSGSSYEQYF.

The CDR3 protein is CASSDSILASEGTDTQYF. In nucleotides, the CDR3 is TGTGCCAGCAGTGACTCGATCTTGGCCAGCGAGGGCACAGATACGCAGTATTTT. This chain uses TRBV6-4 with TRBJ2-3, with unresolved D. This CDR3 has 18 amino acids. Germline-derived CDR1 and CDR2 are MRHNA and SNTAGT. Trimming removed 0 bases from V and 1 base from J, with 17 bases in between.